This T cell receptor (beta chain) emerged from a study of radiotherapy plus CTLA-4 blockade in lung cancer. The data were produced by immunoSEQ multiplex PCR, yet TCRdb's version contains in-frame clones alone and is incomplete. Of tens of thousands of clones listed, around 77% are singletons. This CDR3 region has 14 residues. Germline CDR1 and CDR2: MDHEN and SYDVKM. The ends were cut back, 2 bases at V and 0 bases at J, with 7 bases in the middle. The source is a human donor with non-small cell lung cancer who had a complete response to radiotherapy plus ipilimumab. This chain links TRBV28 with TRBJ1-2, with D uncertain. The material sequenced was peripheral blood, taken from a patient treated with radiotherapy plus ipilimumab. The DNA of the CDR3 is TGTGCCAGCAGTTTACAGGCCTCTAACTATGGCTACACCTTC. Protein product: CASSLQASNYGYTF.